This T cell receptor (beta chain) was observed in a study of patients and donors after allogeneic stem cell transplantation. CDR3 length equals 13 residues. Germline CDR1 SGHNT, CDR2 YENEEA. This clonotype came up a few times. An end of the junction differs from the germline gene, which may be a read error. TCRdb re-called the RT-PCR reads with MiXCR, one entry per CDR3 protein. The table shows some 230,000 distinct CDR3 sequences, with roughly an eighth occurring only once. This receptor was obtained from a human donor who was either an allogeneic HSCT recipient or a stem cell or donor lymphocyte infusion donor (not recorded which). It is not recorded whose cells these are; they may come from a transplant donor. Input material: blood, either unsorted or a sorted T cell fraction (not recorded which). V usage is TRBV11-3 and J usage is TRBJ2-3; no reliable D call. The CDR3, as DNA: TGTGCCAGCAGTTTAGGACGGTGGGATACGCAGTATTTT. Residues: CASSLGRWDTQYF.